This T cell receptor beta chain is from a study of metastatic and nonmetastatic thyroid tumors (dated by TCRdb to about 2020). Background for the entire study: The researchers compared repertoires between peripheral blood samples and tumor or nodule tissue samples from patients with malignant or benign thyroid disease.

No patient had received any treatment before thyroid surgery. Using T-cell receptor beta sequencing, the researchers looked back retrospectively at clinical samples from patients, gathered between about 2011 and 2019. Here is what the overall study found, with its caveats: TCR beta diversity was reported as significantly higher in malignant tumors than in benign nodules, in both blood and tumor samples.

Library construction relied on PCR. Sequencing was carried out with an Illumina HiSeq 4000. High-throughput sequencing was used to profile the TCR beta-chain CDR3 region of every patient. The study's own analysis went as follows. Drawing on CDR3 differences between clinicopathological groups, the researchers built a classifier meant to tell apart patients with distant-metastatic papillary thyroid cancer. To measure repertoire diversity the researchers used the Shannon index, while the Morisita-Horn index served to gauge how similar the tumor and blood repertoires were. TCRdb cleaned the public reads at Q25 with fastp, built clones with MiXCR and kept in-frame beta chains. The V and J calls and clone size are TCRdb's, not the authors'. The sample table contains 30,000 to 35,000 clones; only one count was recorded for about 18% of them. Together, the top ten hold around 8.5% of the sample. A remark on this clone: This receptor's antigen is unknown. A junction end diverges from the germline sequence, so it may reflect a read error.

The origin of this receptor is a female donor with papillary thyroid cancer or a benign thyroid nodule (not recorded which). Some clones in this sample may be carry-over from other donors' samples. Specimen: blood.

The DNA sequence is as follows: TGTGCAATCAGCCCCGGGACAGGGGATCAGCCCCAGCATTTT. This encodes CAISPGTGDQPQHF. The sequence links TRBV10-3 to TRBJ1-5; 10 bases in the junction line up with TRBD1. From the germline V gene, CDR1 is ENHRY and CDR2 is SYGVKD. Counted from cysteine to phenylalanine, this CDR3 has 14 amino acids. The kept DNA is CDR3 alone, 42 bases in frame from the first base.